A single TCR beta chain is shown here with its context. The entry originates in a study of blood T cell repertoires in COVID-19. Overall study: Sources were T cells, B-cell-depleted T cells, or PBMCs; the material itself was cDNA or gDNA.

The CDR3 extends over 14 amino acids. The ends lost 5 bases at V and 2 bases at J; junction bases unmatched: 5. Looked up from germline, CDR1 is MNHEY and CDR2 is SMNVEV (reference sequence). In the original processing: Estimates of nucleated cell counts were drawn from the amplification of reference gene primers. The data were produced by immunoSEQ multiplex PCR, yet TCRdb's version contains in-frame clones alone and is incomplete. V and J calls and clone size follow that table, whereas D and trimming were derived from the DNA. The sample records 300,000 to 400,000 clones, roughly 86% being singletons.

The chain is built from TRBV27 and TRBJ1-2, with 7 bases matching TRBD1. The receptor was isolated from a woman between 50 and 59 years old who had recovered from COVID-19. Sequencing was done on a sample of peripheral blood. CDR3 region: CASSRQGGNYGYTF. The CDR3 bases are TGTGCCAGCAGTCGACAGGGAGGAAACTATGGCTACACCTTC.